The 22 T cell receptor beta chains below were found in one sample sequenced in a study of T cells in narcolepsy. Profiled with immunoSEQ multiplex PCR; TCRdb holds only in-frame clones, not every one. The table lists around 26,000 clones, about four fifths of them singletons. The sample was CD45RA- memory CD4+ T cells from PBMCs. The receptors derive from a human donor with narcolepsy.

This clone was detected only once. The genes are TRBV6-5 and TRBJ2-1; TRBD2 might be the D (6 bases). Trimming pared 5 bases from V and 1 base from J, leaving 12 bases between. Germline CDR1 MNHEY, CDR2 SVGAGI. The CDR3 runs to 15 residues. CDR3 coding DNA: TGTGCCAGCAGTAGGGACTCGCCTTCCTACAATGAGCAGTTCTTC. Protein product: CASSRDSPSYNEQFF.

This sequence joins TRBV29-1 and TRBJ1-5; D possibly corresponds to TRBD1 (6 bases). CDR1 and CDR2 from the germline V gene are SQVTM and ANQGSEA. The CDR3 contains 13 residues. V was trimmed by 4 bases and J by 7 bases, leaving 14 bases between them. The CDR3 nucleotides are TGCAGCGTTGTTGAGGGGGTCGGACAGCCCCAGCATTTT. Translating gives CSVVEGVGQPQHF. The full variable domain, completed using reference TRBV29-1 and TRBJ1-5, is SAVISQKPSRDICQRGTSLTIQCQVDSQVTMMFWYRQQPGQSLTLIATANQGSEATYESGFVIDKFPISRPNLTFSTLTVSNMSPEDSSIYLCSVVEGVGQPQHFGDGTRLSIL.

The chain employs TRBV20-1 and TRBJ2-3; D unclear. The CDR3 spans 11 residues. CDR1 and CDR2 from the germline V gene are DFQATT and SNEGSKA (reference sequence). V lost 7 bases, J lost 1 base, and 6 bases lay in between. The CDR3 DNA follows: TGCAGTGGGGTAGGCACAGATACGCAGTATTTT. Encoded protein: CSGVGTDTQYF.

The chain has TRBV4-3 and TRBJ1-3, with D hard to call. Trimming shortened V by 1 base and J by 4 bases, and 5 bases separated the two germline ends. The CDR3 is 13 amino acids. CDR1 and CDR2 (germline): LGHNA, YSLEER. CDR3 protein: CASSQVRGNTIYF. The CDR3 DNA reads TGCGCCAGCAGCCAAGTTCGGGGAAACACCATATATTTT.

This sequence joins TRBV11-3 and TRBJ1-4; 8 bases are shared with TRBD1. CDR1 and CDR2 (germline): SGHNT, YENEEA. This CDR3 is built from 15 residues. Trimming took 5 bases from V and 5 from J; bases not matched to a gene: 7. CDR3 sequence reads: CASSLGQGPNEKLFF. As DNA, the CDR3 is TGTGCCAGCAGCCTAGGACAGGGCCCGAATGAAAAACTGTTTTTT.

This rearrangement joins TRBV4-3 to TRBJ1-5; D is uncertain. Trimming removed 1 base from V and 7 bases from J, with 14 bases in between. This CDR3 contains 15 residues. CDR1 and CDR2 (germline): LGHNA, YSLEER. DNA of the CDR3: TGCGCCAGCAGCCAAGTCGCCAGTAACGCGCAGCCCCAGCATTTT. This translates into CASSQVASNAQPQHF.

The chain joins TRBV11-2 to TRBJ2-5; D remains unclear. V was pared by 5 bases and J by 1 base, with 8 bases between. The V gene's germline CDR1 is SGHAT and CDR2 FQNNGV. This CDR3 comprises 13 residues. The CDR3 sequence is CASSLTSQETQYF. The CDR3 DNA follows: TGTGCCAGCAGCCTGACTTCCCAAGAGACCCAGTACTTC.

The chain has TRBV10-3 and TRBJ1-6; D unresolved. The CDR3 is 14 residues long. CDR1 is ENHRY and CDR2 is SYGVKD in the germline V gene. V lost 11 bases to trimming and J lost 4 bases, with 15 bases between them. In DNA form, the CDR3 reads TGTGCCGCTTCACAAGAATTATATAATTCACCCCTCCACTTT. Translation gives CAASQELYNSPLHF.

This sequence joins TRBV28 and TRBJ1-1, with D unresolved. The ends were cut back, 6 bases at V and 3 bases at J, with 17 bases in the middle. This CDR3 region has 15 residues. Per germline, CDR1 MDHEN and CDR2 SYDVKM. The DNA for the CDR3 is TGTGCCAGCAGCCGAGGGTTGGGTGGGTACACTGAAGCTTTCTTT. This codes for CASSRGLGGYTEAFF.

This chain joins TRBV11-1 and TRBJ1-3, with unresolved D. Trimming took 8 bases from V and 4 from J, leaving 6 bases between them. The CDR3 is made up of 11 amino acids. CDR1 SGHAT and CDR2 FQDESV come from the germline V gene (reference sequence). Written as DNA, the CDR3 is TGTGCCAGCTCATACGGAAACACCATATATTTT. Protein product: CASSYGNTIYF.

The V gene is TRBV6-5, the J gene TRBJ2-7; D call uncertain. Germline V gene sequence: CDR1 MNHEY, CDR2 SVGAGI. Trimming pared 0 bases from V and 7 bases from J, leaving 13 bases between. The CDR3 covers 14 residues. The CDR3 bases are TGTGCCAGCAGTTACTCGAAAATAGGTTGGGAGCAGTACTTC. Protein: CASSYSKIGWEQYF.

The genes are TRBV11-3 and TRBJ2-7; D is undetermined. Germline V CDR1 and CDR2: SGHNT, YENEEA. The V end lost 1 base, the J end lost 0 bases, and 7 bases lay between the germline ends. The CDR3 spans 14 residues. In nucleotides, the CDR3 is TGTGCCAGCAGCTTAGGTCCTAGCTCCTACGAGCAGTACTTC. It encodes CASSLGPSSYEQYF. The full variable domain, with the rest looked up from reference TRBV11-3 and TRBJ2-7, is EAGVVQSPRYKIIEKKQPVAFWCNPISGHNTLYWYLQNLGQGPELLIRYENEEAVDDSQLPKDRFSAERLKGVDSTLKIQPAELGDSAVYLCASSLGPSSYEQYFGPGTRLTVT.

This chain links TRBV5-1 with TRBJ2-1; tentative D call: TRBD2 (6 bases). The CDR3 spans 16 residues. Per germline, CDR1 SGHRS and CDR2 YFSETQ. V was cut by 0 bases and J by 0 bases, with 10 bases left in between. CDR3: CASSLVETSSYNEQFF. The CDR3 DNA reads as TGCGCCAGCAGCTTGGTCGAGACTAGCTCCTACAATGAGCAGTTCTTC.

The V gene is TRBV25-1, the J gene TRBJ1-5; D unresolved. Germline V gene lookup returns CDR1 MGHDK and CDR2 SYGVNS. The CDR3 is 14 amino acids. V was trimmed by 5 bases and J by 10 bases, leaving 18 bases between them. The CDR3 loop reads CASSKTGLGFPQHF. The CDR3 DNA reads as TGTGCCAGCAGTAAGACCGGCCTGGGGTTTCCCCAGCATTTT.

In nucleotides, the CDR3 is TGTGCCTGGAGTGTAAATGGAGTGGGACTTTGGCCGGGAAACACCATATATTTT. Amino acids: CAWSVNGVGLWPGNTIYF. The chain is built from TRBV30 and TRBJ1-3; maybe TRBD1 (5 bases). Germline CDR1 GTSNPN, CDR2 SVGIG (reference sequence). The CDR3 spans 18 residues. V lost 0 bases, J lost 4 bases, and 22 bases lay in between.

The CDR3: CASRPGQGFHEQYF. CDR3 nucleotides: TGTGCCAGCAGACCCGGACAGGGGTTCCACGAGCAGTACTTC. The gene calls are TRBV28 and TRBJ2-7; TRBD1 agrees at 9 bases. Germline V gene lookup returns CDR1 MDHEN and CDR2 SYDVKM. The CDR3 is made up of 14 amino acids. V lost 6 bases, J lost 5 bases, and 8 bases stayed unmatched.

The CDR3 is CASSIDRIPYQPQHF. In nucleotides, the CDR3 is TGTGCCAGTAGTATAGATCGGATCCCTTATCAGCCCCAGCATTTT. This chain connects TRBV19 to TRBJ1-5; unclear D gene. Trimming shortened V by 0 bases and J by 5 bases, and 11 bases separated the two germline ends. Germline CDR1 and CDR2: LNHDA and SQIVND (reference sequence). CDR3 length: 15 residues.

This clone was observed once. This rearrangement joins TRBV29-1 to TRBJ2-7; D gene ambiguous. Per germline, CDR1 SQVTM and CDR2 ANQGSEA. There are 12 residues in the CDR3. The V end was cut by 4 bases, the J end by 2 bases, with 9 bases between. CDR3 in DNA: TGCAGCGTTGTATCTGATGCCTACGAGCAGTACTTC. Protein sequence: CSVVSDAYEQYF.

The genes are TRBV7-2 and TRBJ1-1; D is unresolved. The CDR3 sequence is 12 residues long. V was pared by 4 bases and J by 9 bases, with 12 bases between. Germline assignment: CDR1 SGHTA and CDR2 FQGNSA. CDR3 sequence (DNA): TGTGCCAGCAGCTCAGGACTGTCGAAAGCTTTCTTT. Protein: CASSSGLSKAFF.

The V gene is TRBV28, the J gene TRBJ2-1; the D gene is possibly TRBD2 (6 bases). This CDR3 has 18 residues. V lost 1 base, J lost 0 bases, and 16 bases lay in between. CDR1 and CDR2 from the germline V gene are MDHEN and SYDVKM. The CDR3 bases are TGTGCCAGCAGTTTATCAGAAGCAAGCGGGCCCTCCTACAATGAGCAGTTCTTC. It codes for CASSLSEASGPSYNEQFF. Full variable domain (rest looked up from reference TRBV28 and TRBJ2-1): DVKVTQSSRYLVKRTGEKVFLECVQDMDHENMFWYRQDPGLGLRLIYFSYDVKMKEKGDIPEGYSVSREKKERFSLILESASTNQTSMYLCASSLSEASGPSYNEQFFGPGTRLTVL.

This chain uses TRBV29-1 with TRBJ2-1, with D possibly being TRBD2 (6 bases). The germline V gene has CDR1 SQVTM and CDR2 ANQGSEA. The CDR3 has 14 amino acids. Trimming took off 4 bases at V and 4 bases at J, with 14 bases between the two ends. CDR3 coding DNA: TGCAGCGTTGTATGGCGGGAACAGTACAATGAGCAGTTCTTC. Translation: CSVVWREQYNEQFF.

V is TRBV13 and J is TRBJ1-2; D uncertain. Trimming stripped 6 bases from V and 0 bases from J, with 8 bases between. The CDR3 length is 13 residues. Germline CDR1 PRHDT, CDR2 FYEKMQ (reference sequence). The CDR3 reads CASRLRPNYGYTF. The CDR3 nucleotides read TGTGCCAGCAGGCTTAGGCCTAACTATGGCTACACCTTC. Variable domain in full (rest from reference TRBV13 and TRBJ1-2): AAGVIQSPRHLIKEKRETATLKCYPIPRHDTVYWYQQGPGQDPQFLISFYEKMQSDKGSIPDRFSAQQFSDYHSELNMSSLELGDSALYFCASRLRPNYGYTFGSGTRLTVV.